A selection of T cell receptor beta chains follows, all from one sample in a study of cytomegalovirus exposure and HLA in healthy donors. Measured with immunoSEQ multiplex PCR; TCRdb has only the in-frame clones, and not every one. The sample includes 190,000 or so clones, over 75% of them seen just once. Sequencing input: PBMCs. These receptors came from a boy aged 2 to 10 in good health and CMV-seronegative. Both conserved end residues are part of each CDR3. Each record gives: clone size, V gene, D gene, J gene, CDR3 protein. The D gene is left open where the match is weak. Only some rows state a clone size, as once, few, many or a class for expanded clones.

-	TRBV7-9	TRBD1	TRBJ2-1	CASSSGTGVFSLNEQFF
-	TRBV27	TRBD1	TRBJ1-2	CASSFSGQGSRSYGYTF
-	TRBV7-9	-	TRBJ1-2	CASSLVEREGGTF
-	TRBV18	-	TRBJ1-1	CASSPRGTQNTEAFF
-	TRBV7-2	-	TRBJ2-3	CASSSQLGDTQYF
-	TRBV7-8	TRBD1	TRBJ2-7	CASSWTGTGDYEQYF
-	TRBV7-9	-	TRBJ1-1	CASSLPPDKGEGKKAFF
-	TRBV14	TRBD1	TRBJ1-1	CASRNTGAPKAFF
-	TRBV19	-	TRBJ1-3	CASLGWSAGNTIYF
-	TRBV5-1	-	TRBJ1-2	CASREESNYGYTF
-	TRBV7-8	TRBD2	-	CASSLKPGLFYEQYF
few	TRBV6-5	TRBD1	TRBJ2-1	CASSYSLGTGDGEQFF
-	TRBV9	TRBD1	TRBJ2-1	CASSVGGGAVNEQFF
once	TRBV5-5	-	TRBJ2-7	CASSLGAPFYEQYF
-	TRBV4-2	-	TRBJ1-5	CASSQEQGRSSQPQHF
-	TRBV9	-	TRBJ1-4	CASSAFGGTNEKLFF